The 2 T cell receptor beta chains listed next were all sequenced from one sample in a study of T cells expressing NK-cell markers. Using the 5' RACE reads, TCRdb records one entry per CDR3 protein without DNA. Recorded for this sample: about 160,000 distinct CDR3 sequences. The sample was blood T cells: a sorted CD56 or NKG2C T cell subset, CD4+ or CD8+ T cells, or bulk PBMC T cells (not recorded which). These receptors came from a woman aged 18-70 years in good health.

The chain employs TRBV5-1 and TRBJ1-6; without DNA, the TCRdb call of TRBD1 cannot be checked. The CDR3 covers 14 residues. Germline CDR1 reads SGHRS; CDR2 reads YFSETQ. CDR3 region: CASRTGMENSPLHF.

V usage is TRBV29-1 and J usage is TRBJ2-1; TCRdb proposes TRBD2, but this gene call is untestable without DNA. This CDR3 has 14 amino acids. Germline CDR1 and CDR2: SQVTM and ANQGSEA. Here the CDR3 reads CSVASGSFDNEQFF.